A selection of T cell receptor beta chains follows, all from one sample in a study of blood T cell repertoires in COVID-19. Some clones are missing from TCRdb's copy, which holds only in-frame ones; the method was immunoSEQ multiplex PCR. The repertoire holds some 150,000 clones, with roughly 82% as singletons. Material: peripheral blood. The receptors stem from a woman between 50 and 59 years old in a cohort sampled during active or convalescent COVID-19. The CDR3 runs from the conserved cysteine through the conserved F or W. Each record gives: D gene, J gene, clone size, V gene, CDR3 DNA, CDR3 protein. A D gene is named only where the DNA matches it firmly. Expanded clones get a size class; other rows say once, few or many, or leave the size out.

NA	TRBJ1-6	once	TRBV6-1	TGTGCCAGCAGTGGCAGGCCCCCGAGCTCCTATAATTCACCCCTCCACTTT	CASSGRPPSSYNSPLHF
NA	TRBJ2-2	NA	TRBV2	TGTGCCAGCAGGGGGCGGGAGAACACCGGGGAGCTGTTTTTT	CASRGRENTGELFF
TRBD2	TRBJ2-3	NA	TRBV9	TGTGCCAGCAGCGTAGCTGGGACTACCACAGATACGCAGTATTTT	CASSVAGTTTDTQYF
NA	TRBJ2-1	NA	TRBV4-1	TGCGCCAGCAGCCAAGAGAGCTCGAGCTCCTACAATGAGCAGTTCTTC	CASSQESSSSYNEQFF
NA	TRBJ1-2	NA	TRBV21-1	TGTGCCAGCAGCCCCGGGGACAGGGTTGACTATGGCTACACCTTC	CASSPGDRVDYGYTF
TRBD2	TRBJ2-5	once	TRBV18	TGTGCCAGCTCACCAGGACTAGCGGGGTTGGAGACCCAGTACTTC	CASSPGLAGLETQYF
NA	TRBJ2-7	NA	TRBV18	TGTGCCAGCTCACCAGGCGGAGGGGACGAGCAGTACTTC	CASSPGGGDEQYF
TRBD1	TRBJ1-5	NA	TRBV5-6	TGTGCCAGCAGCTCCCAAGTACAGGGGTGGGAACAGCCCCAGCATTTT	CASSSQVQGWEQPQHF
TRBD2	TRBJ2-5	once	TRBV2	TGTGCCACCGAACTAGCGAAGCAAGAGACCCAGTACTTC	CATELAKQETQYF
TRBD1	TRBJ1-5	few	TRBV7-2	TGTGCCAGCAGCGCGGGACAGGGGCACCAGCCCCAGCATTTT	CASSAGQGHQPQHF
NA	TRBJ2-3	NA	TRBV10-3	TGTGCCATCACGGACGGGATTGGGCGGGGTAATTCAGATACGCAGTATTTT	CAITDGIGRGNSDTQYF
TRBD1	TRBJ1-6	NA	TRBV5-5	TGTGCCAGCAGCGCCGGGACAGGTGGGCAGTCACCCCTCCACTTT	CASSAGTGGQSPLHF
NA	TRBJ2-3	NA	TRBV3-1/TRBV3-2	TGTGCCAGCAGCCAAGCGACGGGAGATACGCAGTATTTT	CASSQATGDTQYF
TRBD2	TRBJ2-1	NA	TRBV14	TGTGCCAGCAGCCGAGATGGCGGGGGGGTTTTTGAGCAGTTCTTC	CASSRDGGGVFEQFF
NA	TRBJ1-3	NA	TRBV18	TGTGCCAGCTCACCGCCCTACTTAGTCCCTGGAAACACCATATATTTT	CASSPPYLVPGNTIYF
NA	TRBJ1-1	NA	TRBV12-3/TRBV12-4	TGTGCCAGCAGTTACTACAGGACCACTGAAGCTTTCTTT	CASSYYRTTEAFF
TRBD1	TRBJ1-4	NA	TRBV30	TGTGCCTGGAGTCAGGGGCAGGGGGGAACTAATGAAAAACTGTTTTTT	CAWSQGQGGTNEKLFF
TRBD1	TRBJ2-1	NA	TRBV20-1	TGCAGTGCTACAGGGGGAAATGAGCAGTTCTTC	CSATGGNEQFF
TRBD2	TRBJ2-1	NA	TRBV9	TGTGCCAGCAGCGTATCTGCTAGCGGGGGGTTTGAGCAGTTCTTC	CASSVSASGGFEQFF
TRBD1	TRBJ1-5	NA	TRBV24-1	TGTGCCACCAGTGATCCCGGGACAGGGGGTCAGCCCCAGCATTTT	CATSDPGTGGQPQHF
TRBD1	TRBJ1-2	NA	TRBV6-1	TGTGCCAGCAGTGACGGACAGGGGGCCTATGGCTACACCTTC	CASSDGQGAYGYTF
TRBD2	TRBJ2-3	few	TRBV6-2/TRBV6-3	TGTGCCAGCAGTCGAACTAGCGGCTACACAGATACGCAGTATTTT	CASSRTSGYTDTQYF
TRBD2	TRBJ2-6	NA	TRBV20-1	TGCAGTGCTAGTCCCGGGGGGGACGTCCTGACTTTC	CSASPGGDVLTF
TRBD2	TRBJ2-2	NA	TRBV19	TGTGCCAGCCACGGCGGGGGGACCGACACCGGGGAGCTGTTTTTT	CASHGGGTDTGELFF
NA	TRBJ1-6	NA	TRBV2	TGTGCCAGCAGTGGGGCCGGACTATCCTATAATTCACCCCTCCACTTT	CASSGAGLSYNSPLHF
TRBD1	TRBJ1-1	NA	TRBV18	TGTGCCAGCTCACCACAGGACAGGGGAAAGACTGAAGCTTTCTTT	CASSPQDRGKTEAFF
TRBD2	TRBJ2-5	NA	TRBV2	TGTGCCACCCGACCGGGACTAGCGTCTCCAACTTTGTGGACCCAGTACTTC	CATRPGLASPTLWTQYF
NA	TRBJ2-2	NA	TRBV29-1	TGCAGCGTGCGTACCGGGACACCGAACACCGGGGAGCTGTTTTTT	CSVRTGTPNTGELFF
NA	TRBJ1-6	NA	TRBV20-1	TGCAGTGCTAGTCTCATCAGGGGATATTCACCCCTCCACTTT	CSASLIRGYSPLHF
TRBD1	TRBJ1-5	NA	TRBV10-3	TGTGCCATCAGTGCGGGCAGGGGGGACCAGCCCCAGCATTTT	CAISAGRGDQPQHF
NA	TRBJ2-7	NA	TRBV7-9	TGTGCCAGCAGCTTAGGTACCGGGGGAGCCTACGAGCAGTACTTC	CASSLGTGGAYEQYF
NA	TRBJ2-7	NA	TRBV19	TGTGCCAGTAGTAGCACAGGGACGGGGTCCTACGAGCAGTACTTC	CASSSTGTGSYEQYF
TRBD1	TRBJ1-2	once	TRBV10-2	TGCGCCACCCTCGGGACAGGAATCTATGGCTACACCTTC	CATLGTGIYGYTF
NA	TRBJ1-6	NA	TRBV5-6	TGTGCCAGCAGCTTGGACAGGGAACTTAATTCACCCCTCCACTTT	CASSLDRELNSPLHF
NA	TRBJ2-1	few	TRBV18	TGTGCCAGCTCCCGTTCCTTGGACTACTACAATGAGCAGTTCTTC	CASSRSLDYYNEQFF
NA	TRBJ2-1	few	TRBV7-2	TGTGCCAGCAGCTTAGGTTTGCATAGCAATGAGCAGTTCTTC	CASSLGLHSNEQFF
TRBD1	TRBJ1-1	NA	TRBV7-9	TGTGCCAGCAGCCGAGGGGGCAAGACTGAAGCTTTCTTT	CASSRGGKTEAFF
TRBD1	TRBJ1-2	NA	TRBV5-6	TGTGCCAGCAGCTCCCAGGGGGCGCGGGACTATGGCTACACCTTC	CASSSQGARDYGYTF
TRBD2	TRBJ2-1	NA	TRBV5-1	TGCGCCAGCAGCTTGGGCAGCGGGGGGCATTACAATGAGCAGTTCTTC	CASSLGSGGHYNEQFF
NA	TRBJ2-7	NA	TRBV30	TGTGCCTATTCCTCACCCGATGGCGGCGAGCAGTACTTC	CAYSSPDGGEQYF
TRBD2	TRBJ2-1	NA	TRBV5-1	TGCGCCAGCAGCTTAATAGCGGGGGGCGTGAATGAGCAGTTCTTC	CASSLIAGGVNEQFF
TRBD1	TRBJ2-5	once	TRBV27	TGTGCCAGCAGTCCGAGGACAGGGGGCGCGGCACAACAAGAGACCCAGTACTTC	CASSPRTGGAAQQETQYF
TRBD2	TRBJ2-3	NA	TRBV18	TGTGCCAGCTCACCTACAGCGGGGGGTAGCACAGATACGCAGTATTTT	CASSPTAGGSTDTQYF
TRBD2	TRBJ2-3	once	TRBV29-1	TGCAGCGTTTTAGCGGGGGCCACAGATACGCAGTATTTT	CSVLAGATDTQYF
TRBD1	TRBJ2-7	NA	TRBV6-6	TGTGCCAGCAGTTACTCGGGACAGGGGGTAGTCTACGAGCAGTACTTC	CASSYSGQGVVYEQYF
TRBD2	TRBJ2-3	NA	TRBV9	TGTGCCAGCACGACGGGGGGGCGTAGTGTAGATACGCAGTATTTT	CASTTGGRSVDTQYF
TRBD2	TRBJ2-1	NA	TRBV10-3	TGTGCCATCAGTACAGCGGGGCGCATTACTTACAATGAGCAGTTCTTC	CAISTAGRITYNEQFF
TRBD1	TRBJ2-2	NA	TRBV3-1/TRBV3-2	TGTGCCAGCAGCCACGGGACAGCCGGGGAGCTGTTTTTT	CASSHGTAGELFF
NA	TRBJ2-7	NA	TRBV6-1	TGTGCCAGCAGTGATCTAAAAGCCGAGCAGTACTTC	CASSDLKAEQYF
NA	TRBJ2-7	once	TRBV10-3	TGTGCCATCAGTGAGTTGGGGCTCCCTGCCGAGCAGTACTTC	CAISELGLPAEQYF